The 6 T cell receptor beta chains presented below share a single source sample, sequenced in a study of blood T cell repertoires in COVID-19. The table came from immunoSEQ multiplex PCR; TCRdb's copy has only in-frame clones and leaves some out. Here the sample spans a few hundred thousand clones, about 91% being singletons. The sequencing input was peripheral blood. These receptors were collected from a young adult with COVID-19, enrolled during active disease.

The gene calls are TRBV27 and TRBJ1-4; 8 bases match TRBD1. CDR1 and CDR2 (germline): MNHEY, SMNVEV (reference sequence). The CDR3 runs to 15 residues. V lost 5 bases to trimming and J lost 2 bases; unmatched junction nucleotides: 4. The CDR3 DNA follows: TGTGCCAGCAGTCCCAGACAGGGGACTAATGAAAAACTGTTTTTT. Its protein product is CASSPRQGTNEKLFF.

This sequence joins TRBV7-2 and TRBJ2-3, with TRBD2 matching 11 bases. Germline V gene sequence: CDR1 SGHTA, CDR2 FQGNSA. The junction had 1 base not matched to a gene; V was cut back by 5 bases and J by 6 bases. CDR3 length equals 13 residues. The CDR3 DNA sequence: TGTGCCAGCAGCCGACTAGCGGGGGATACGCAGTATTTT. It translates to CASSRLAGDTQYF.

This clone has a handful of counts. The genes are TRBV10-1 and TRBJ2-1; 14 bases fit TRBD2. The germline V gene has CDR1 WNHNN and CDR2 SYGVQD (reference sequence). This CDR3 is 15 amino acids long. With V trimmed by 4 bases and J by 8 bases, 4 bases remained unmatched. DNA of the CDR3: TGCGCCAGCAGTGTGGGGACTAGCGGGAGCGATGAGCAGTTCTTC. Amino acid sequence: CASSVGTSGSDEQFF.

This sequence joins TRBV5-6 and TRBJ1-2, with 9 bases aligning to TRBD1. The CDR3 has 14 residues. Trimming removed 1 base from V and 6 bases from J; junction bases left unmatched: 4. Per the germline V gene, CDR1 is SGHDT and CDR2 is YYEEEE. The CDR3 DNA reads as TGTGCCAGCAGCTTGAGGGGACAGGGACATGGCTACACCTTC. Translated, it gives CASSLRGQGHGYTF.

The rearrangement joins TRBV7-2 to TRBJ1-1; D might be TRBD1 (5 bases). Germline CDR1 is SGHTA and CDR2 is FQGNSA. V lost 1 base and J 6 bases, leaving 18 bases between the germline ends. This CDR3 is 16 amino acids long. The CDR3 spells CASSLGVGQGGPEAFF. The CDR3 DNA is TGTGCCAGCAGCTTAGGTGTCGGGCAGGGCGGTCCTGAAGCTTTCTTT.

This chain joins TRBV9 and TRBJ1-5; D gene ambiguous. The germline gives CDR1 SGDLS, CDR2 YYNGEE. This CDR3 region has 12 residues. V lost 3 bases and J lost 5, with 6 bases in between. DNA for the CDR3: TGTGCCAGCAGCGGAAGAGATCAGCCCCAGCATTTT. Encoded protein: CASSGRDQPQHF.